The clone carrying this T cell receptor beta chain is judged medium-sized. Its antigen is unknown. These data belong to a study of metastatic and nonmetastatic thyroid tumors. Treatment of any kind had been given to no patient before thyroid surgery. This CDR3 is 15 amino acids long. V lost 6 bases, J lost 2 bases, and 9 bases stayed unmatched. Per germline, CDR1 MNHNS and CDR2 SASEGT. Original handling: Variation in CDR3 across clinicopathological groups served as the basis for constructing a distant-metastasis classifier in papillary thyroid cancer. TCRdb re-called the PCR reads through MiXCR. TCRdb, not the authors, supplied the V and J calls. Among nearly 25,000 clones listed, 13% were seen once. General study results and limits: Versus benign nodules, malignant thyroid tumors reportedly had significantly higher TCR beta diversity, in blood and tumor.

Material for sequencing was blood. The genes are TRBV6-1 and TRBJ2-7; the match to TRBD1 covers 8 bases. This clonotype was sampled from a female donor with papillary thyroid cancer or a benign thyroid nodule (not recorded which). Some clones in this sample may be carry-over from other donors' samples. The chain's CDR3 is CASRPPTGVTYEQYF. In nucleotides, the CDR3 is TGTGCCAGCAGGCCCCCGACAGGGGTAACCTACGAGCAGTACTTC.